Below are 31 T cell receptor beta chains sequenced from a single sample in a study of neurological immune-mediated disorders. MiXCR, run by TCRdb on the 5' RACE reads, gives a single entry per CDR3 protein. Here the sample spans some 57,000 distinct CDR3 sequences, 4% to 6% being singletons. Sequenced: PBMCs. These receptors were taken from a woman between 45 and 65 years old with multiple sclerosis.

For this clonotype: Possible read error: a much larger clone is one base away. Since the CDR3 does not end with the conserved phenylalanine or tryptophan, this likely comes from a read error. V and J are TRBV27 and TRBJ1-2; D is unclear. The V gene lost 6 bases and the J gene lost 3 bases, with 8 bases spanning the gap. This CDR3 contains 12 residues. The germline V gene encodes CDR1 MNHEY and CDR2 SMNVEV (reference sequence). Here the CDR3 reads CASSGLYYGYTY. The CDR3, as DNA: TGTGCCAGCAGCGGACTCTACTATGGCTACACCTAC.

This clonotype has ten or more counts. This chain uses TRBV7-2 with TRBJ2-5; 13 bases map to TRBD2. CDR3 length equals 16 residues. Germline CDR1 is SGHTA and CDR2 is FQGNSA. V shed 5 bases and J 9 bases; nucleotides not matched to a gene: 12. For the CDR3, the DNA is TGTGCCAGCAGCGTACCGGGACTAGCGGGGAGCGTGGCCCAGTACTTC. Amino acids: CASSVPGLAGSVAQYF.

In its sample, this clonotype was seen many times. The chain has TRBV7-2 and TRBJ1-1; D ambiguous. CDR3 length: 14 residues. Germline-derived CDR1 and CDR2 are SGHTA and FQGNSA. V was trimmed by 5 bases and J by 0 bases, leaving 10 bases between them. The CDR3 protein is CASSPVTLNTEAFF. CDR3 DNA: TGTGCCAGCAGCCCGGTAACCCTGAACACTGAAGCTTTCTTT.

This clonotype has at least ten counts. The chain has TRBV20-1 and TRBJ2-7; perhaps TRBD1 as D (5 bases). Germline CDR1 is DFQATT and CDR2 is SNEGSKA (reference sequence). The CDR3 runs 15 residues. Trimming took 0 bases from V and 6 from J, leaving 18 bases between them. CDR3 residues: CSARDQLQGLSEQYV. DNA for the CDR3: TGCAGTGCTAGAGACCAGTTGCAGGGTCTAAGCGAGCAGTACGTC.

There are many counts of this clonotype. Here the CDR3 DNA reads TGCGCCAGCAGCCAAGGAGAAGGGCCTGAAGCTTTCTTT. Translated: CASSQGEGPEAFF. The chain recombines TRBV4-1 with TRBJ1-1; D unresolved. Germline lookup yields CDR1 MGHRA and CDR2 YSYEKL. V lost 1 base and J lost 6, with 9 bases in between. This CDR3 is built from 13 residues.

This clonotype was picked up many times. The rearrangement links TRBV9 to TRBJ2-1; 10 bases are a match to TRBD2. The CDR3 contains 15 residues. CDR1 is SGDLS, CDR2 YYNGEE, per germline. V was pared by 0 bases and J by 3 bases, with 0 bases of the junction left unmatched. The CDR3 spells CASSVVAGGYNEQFF. CDR3 DNA: TGTGCCAGCAGCGTAGTAGCGGGGGGCTACAATGAGCAGTTCTTC.

This clonotype was detected ten times or more. V is TRBV11-2 and J is TRBJ2-5; D is possibly TRBD2 (8 bases). This CDR3 spans 19 amino acids. With 2 bases removed from V and 3 bases from J, the gap between germline ends came to 25 bases. Germline values: CDR1 SGHAT, CDR2 FQNNGV. CDR3 region: CASSLKTPGLGGPKETQYF. DNA for the CDR3: TGTGCCAGCAGCTTAAAGACCCCGGGACTAGGGGGCCCTAAAGAGACCCAGTACTTC.

At least ten counts were recorded for this clonotype. The CDR3 here is CASSLATESGTGELFF. In nucleotides, the CDR3 is TGCGCCAGCAGCTTGGCGACAGAATCGGGCACCGGGGAGCTGTTTTTT. The chain is built from TRBV5-1 and TRBJ2-2; D may be TRBD1 (5 bases). The CDR3 loop spans 16 amino acids. Trimming pared 0 bases from V and 4 bases from J, leaving 13 bases between. CDR1 is SGHRS, CDR2 YFSETQ, per germline. Complete variable domain (other parts from reference TRBV5-1 and TRBJ2-2): KAGVTQTPRYLIKTRGQQVTLSCSPISGHRSVSWYQQTPGQGLQFLFEYFSETQRNKGNFPGRFSGRQFSNSRSEMNVSTLELGDSALYLCASSLATESGTGELFFGEGSRLTVL.

This clonotype occurred many times. The gene calls are TRBV4-3 and TRBJ1-2, with D perhaps TRBD1 (6 bases). Germline V gene sequence: CDR1 LGHNA, CDR2 YSLEER. Trimming removed 1 base at V and 4 bases at J, with 10 bases between. The CDR3 has 14 residues. The CDR3 reads CASSQAEGGYGYTF. The CDR3 DNA sequence: TGCGCCAGCAGCCAAGCTGAGGGGGGCTATGGCTACACCTTC.

In its sample, this clonotype was seen many times. The chain recombines TRBV3-1 with TRBJ2-2; no clear D gene. CDR3 length: 17 residues. Between the trimmed V and J ends, which lost 2 bases and 0 bases, there was a span of 13 bases. Germline V gives CDR1 LGHDT, CDR2 YNNKEL (reference sequence). This chain's CDR3 is CASSQFSGRSNTGELFF. CDR3 DNA: TGTGCCAGCAGCCAATTCTCTGGTCGTTCGAACACCGGGGAGCTGTTTTTT.

This clonotype was detected many times. This chain uses TRBV2 with TRBJ2-7; D is unclear. The CDR3 loop spans 11 amino acids. With 6 bases removed from V and 4 bases from J, the gap between germline ends came to 7 bases. CDR1 SNHLY and CDR2 FYNNEI come from the germline V gene. The CDR3 region has the DNA TGTGCCAGCAGGATCTTGTACGAGCAGTACTTC. It codes for CASRILYEQYF. Based on the CDR3 plus reference TRBV2 and TRBJ2-7, the full variable domain is EPEVTQTPSHQVTQMGQEVILRCVPISNHLYFYWYRQILGQKVEFLVSFYNNEISEKSEIFDDQFSVERPDGSNFTLKIRSTKLEDSAMYFCASRILYEQYFGPGTRLTVT.

This clonotype appeared many times. The V and J genes are TRBV10-3 and TRBJ1-5, with 7 positions matching TRBD1. The V gene's germline CDR1 is ENHRY and CDR2 SYGVKD. J lost 5 bases, V lost 5 bases, and 3 bases had no gene match. The length of the CDR3 is 13 residues. The CDR3 region is CAISTDRDQPQHF. The CDR3 DNA follows: TGTGCCATCAGTACTGACAGGGATCAGCCCCAGCATTTT.

This clonotype was seen at least ten times. The rearrangement links TRBV5-1 to TRBJ2-1, with TRBD1 matching over 7 bases. V dropped 1 base and J dropped 2; count of bases not matched to a gene: 6. Germline loops: CDR1 SGHRS, CDR2 YFSETQ. The CDR3 contains 16 residues. This CDR3 is CASSLIAQGAYNEQFF. DNA for the CDR3: TGCGCCAGCAGCTTGATTGCGCAGGGGGCCTACAATGAGCAGTTCTTC.

There are many counts of this clonotype. The rearrangement uses TRBV4-1 and TRBJ2-4; possible D gene TRBD2, 6 bases. Trimming pared 8 bases from V and 11 bases from J, leaving 19 bases between. The CDR3 sequence is 13 residues long. CDR1 is MGHRA and CDR2 is YSYEKL in the germline V gene. This CDR3 reads CASVPGVSLFQYF. CDR3 coding DNA: TGCGCCAGCGTACCGGGAGTGAGTCTTTTTCAGTACTTC.

This clonotype was detected a few times. A much larger clone lies one base from this, so it may be a read error. This chain joins TRBV29-1 and TRBJ1-4; no firm D call. Germline V gene lookup returns CDR1 SQVTM and CDR2 ANQGSEA. There are 13 residues in the CDR3. The CDR3 DNA reads TGCAGCGCCAACCGAGCAACTAATGACAAACTGTTTTTT. Translation gives CSANRATNDKLFF.

This clonotype was counted ten times or more. This chain joins TRBV20-1 and TRBJ1-1; no clear D. This CDR3 is 12 amino acids long. Germline V lookup: CDR1 DFQATT, CDR2 SNEGSKA (reference sequence). CDR3 nucleotide sequence: TGCAGCGCCCTAAGAAGAAACACTGAAGCTTTCTTT. Its translation: CSALRRNTEAFF.

This clonotype was counted at least ten times. Written as DNA, the CDR3 is TGTGCCAGCAGCTTGGGGGCAGGGCGCTCCTACGAGCAGTACTTC. Its translation: CASSLGAGRSYEQYF. J is TRBJ2-7 and V is TRBV5-6; D might be TRBD1 (5 bases). The CDR3 loop spans 15 amino acids. V was trimmed by 0 bases and J by 0 bases, leaving 10 bases between them. The germline gives CDR1 SGHDT, CDR2 YYEEEE.

This clonotype was detected ten times or more. The V and J genes are TRBV20-1 and TRBJ1-3, with D unclear. With 3 bases removed from V and 0 bases from J, the gap between germline ends came to 9 bases. The germline V gene encodes CDR1 DFQATT and CDR2 SNEGSKA (reference sequence). CDR3 size: 14 residues. CDR3 DNA: TGCAGTGCTAGTCTTGCAGGCTCTGGAAACACCATATATTTT. Residues: CSASLAGSGNTIYF.

This clonotype was found a few times. The chain couples TRBV11-1 to TRBJ2-2; D uncertain. The V gene's germline CDR1 is SGHAT and CDR2 FQDESV (reference sequence). The CDR3 consists of 11 residues. Trimming shortened V by 6 bases and J by 5 bases, and 4 bases separated the two germline ends. CDR3 protein: CASRYTGELFF. DNA of the CDR3: TGTGCCAGCAGATATACCGGGGAGCTGTTTTTT.

This clonotype has at least ten counts. The CDR3: CASSQDRDYEQYF. In DNA, the CDR3 is TGTGCCAGCAGCCAAGATCGAGACTACGAGCAGTACTTC. This chain connects TRBV3-1 to TRBJ2-7; D remains ambiguous. With 0 bases removed from V and 3 bases from J, the gap between germline ends came to 6 bases. In germline, CDR1 is LGHDT, CDR2 YNNKEL (reference sequence). The CDR3 spans 13 residues.

This clonotype was counted many times. The V and J genes are TRBV7-9 and TRBJ2-1, with D possibly TRBD2 on 5 matching bases. Germline V CDR1 and CDR2: SEHNR, FQNEAQ (reference sequence). Deletions cut 2 bases from V and 9 bases from J, with 11 bases between. The CDR3 covers 13 residues. DNA of the CDR3: TGTGCCAGCAGCTTAAGGGAGAGAAGTGAGCAGTTCTTC. Translating gives CASSLRERSEQFF.

This clonotype has ten or more counts. The gene calls are TRBV7-2 and TRBJ2-1, with D tentatively TRBD1 (6 bases). Germline values: CDR1 SGHTA, CDR2 FQGNSA. V shed 5 bases and J shed 12 bases, with 14 bases lying between them. This CDR3 spans 12 amino acids. Here the CDR3 reads CASSQPGVWQFF. The DNA for the CDR3 is TGTGCCAGCAGCCAGCCAGGGGTTTGGCAGTTCTTC.

This clonotype was observed many times. V is TRBV20-1 and J is TRBJ1-5, with 9 nucleotides matching TRBD1. The CDR3 spans 15 residues. Germline V gene sequence: CDR1 DFQATT, CDR2 SNEGSKA (reference sequence). The J segment lost 7 bases and the V segment lost 5 bases, leaving 12 bases of the junction unmatched. CDR3 region: CSARREGTGWQPQHF. The CDR3 DNA sequence: TGCAGTGCTCGGAGAGAAGGGACAGGGTGGCAGCCCCAGCATTTT.

This clonotype was recorded at least ten times. The gene calls are TRBV7-2 and TRBJ2-1, with D perhaps being TRBD1 or TRBD2 (5 bases each). The CDR3 is 15 amino acids. Between the trimmed V and J ends, which lost 5 bases and 6 bases, there was a span of 17 bases. Germline CDR1 is SGHTA and CDR2 is FQGNSA. CDR3 protein: CASSLPYPRGNEQFF. The CDR3 DNA reads as TGTGCCAGCAGCCTGCCCTACCCGAGGGGCAATGAGCAGTTCTTC.

There are many counts of this clonotype. The chain couples TRBV10-3 to TRBJ2-7; unclear D gene. V was pared by 8 bases and J by 2 bases, with 13 bases between. Germline lookup yields CDR1 ENHRY and CDR2 SYGVKD. CDR3 length: 13 amino acids. The CDR3 sequence is CAISTIKAYEQYF. As DNA, the CDR3 is TGTGCCATCTCGACAATTAAAGCCTACGAGCAGTACTTC.

This clonotype was seen ten or more times. The V call is TRBV7-2, the J call TRBJ1-1, with D unresolved. The CDR3 spans 16 residues. Trimming stripped 2 bases from V and 0 bases from J, with 13 bases between. In germline, CDR1 is SGHTA, CDR2 FQGNSA. The CDR3 here is CASSLKPPRMNTEAFF. The CDR3 DNA follows: TGTGCCAGCAGCTTAAAACCCCCCCGTATGAACACTGAAGCTTTCTTT. Filled out from reference TRBV7-2 and TRBJ1-1, the complete variable domain reads GAGVSQSPSNKVTEKGKDVELRCDPISGHTALYWYRQSLGQGLEFLIYFQGNSAPDKSGLPSDRFSAERTGGSVSTLTIQRTQQEDSAVYLCASSLKPPRMNTEAFFGQGTRLTVV.

The rearrangement uses TRBV5-1 and TRBJ1-1; perhaps TRBD1 as D (5 bases). This CDR3 has 17 amino acids. Germline lookup yields CDR1 SGHRS and CDR2 YFSETQ. V lost 4 bases to trimming and J lost 3 bases, with 22 bases between them. Here the CDR3 reads CASSTSLSAGRDTEAFF. Here the CDR3 DNA reads TGCGCCAGCAGCACATCTCTCTCCGCAGGGAGGGACACTGAAGCTTTCTTT.

This clonotype was recorded many times. The rearrangement joins TRBV7-2 to TRBJ2-7; 10 nucleotides align to TRBD2. Germline CDR1 SGHTA, CDR2 FQGNSA. The CDR3 is 16 residues long. V shed 5 bases, J shed 6 bases, and the junction held 13 bases outside the gene matches. CDR3 sequence: CASSPQMASGGSEQYF. CDR3 sequence (DNA): TGTGCCAGCAGCCCCCAGATGGCTAGCGGGGGTAGCGAGCAGTACTTC.

This clonotype has a count of ten or more. V and J are TRBV7-2 and TRBJ2-4, with D tentatively TRBD1 or TRBD2 (5 bases each). Trimming took off 4 bases at V and 7 bases at J, with 11 bases between the two ends. Germline V lookup: CDR1 SGHTA, CDR2 FQGNSA. This CDR3 contains 13 residues. The CDR3 here is CASSSPGPNIQYF. CDR3 nucleotides: TGTGCCAGCAGCTCTCCGGGACCCAACATTCAGTACTTC.

There are many counts of this clonotype. The rearrangement joins TRBV20-1 to TRBJ2-3; D may be TRBD2 (6 bases). The germline V and J ends were trimmed by 6 bases and 4 bases, with 11 bases remaining between them. Germline-derived CDR1 and CDR2 are DFQATT and SNEGSKA (reference sequence). The CDR3 has 12 residues. The CDR3 loop reads CSARDSSDTQYF. CDR3 in DNA: TGCAGTGCCAGGGACTCCTCAGATACGCAGTATTTT.

The CDR3 coding sequence is TGTGCCAGCTCACCCCGAGGAGCAACTAATGAAAAACTGTTTTTT. Translating it yields CASSPRGATNEKLFF. The V gene is TRBV18, the J gene TRBJ1-4; the D is unclear. Germline V gene lookup returns CDR1 KGHSH and CDR2 LQKENI. This CDR3 has 15 amino acids. V lost 3 bases to trimming and J lost 0 bases, with 8 bases between them.